This T cell receptor beta chain was recorded in a study of beta chain features in type 1 diabetes. Study results and limitations: There was a moderate but significant shortening of TCRB CDR3s in all four CD4+ subsets of Type 1 diabetes patients.

CDR1 KGHSH and CDR2 LQKENI come from the germline V gene. CDR3 length equals 18 residues. V dropped 2 bases and J dropped 5 bases, with 22 bases sitting between them. Details on this clone: No antigen is known for it.

Reverse transcription of all isolated RNA meant that expressed TCRB transcripts were sequenced. Data came from immunoSEQ multiplex PCR; TCRdb stores just in-frame clones and leaves some out. Counted here are around 100,000 clones, roughly 28% occurring once; the ten biggest clones make up less than 0.65%. V and J are TRBV18 and TRBJ1-5; D may be TRBD1 (5 bases). The specimen sequenced was central memory CD4+ T cells from blood. This receptor was identified in a woman younger than 30 with type 1 diabetes. The CDR3 bases are TGTGCCAGCTCACCAAATCAGGCGTTGGCAGGAGGGGATCAGCCCCAGCATTTT. Translation: CASSPNQALAGGDQPQHF.